These 27 T cell receptor beta chains were sequenced from one sample in a study of control samples from healthy donors and cancer patients. Using immunoSEQ multiplex PCR, the repertoire was profiled, and TCRdb retains in-frame clones only, with some absent. This sample has tens of thousands of clones; around 89% occur once, and the top ten carry approximately 5.9%. The specimen sequenced was PBMCs. Receptors were obtained from a man aged 60-69 years with colorectal cancer.

The CDR3 is CATSESPGGPLHF. The CDR3 nucleotides read TGTGCCACCAGTGAGTCACCCGGGGGACCCCTCCACTTT. The chain couples TRBV24-1 to TRBJ1-6; TRBD1 is a possible D gene (5 bases). Deletions cut 4 bases from V and 12 bases from J, with 12 bases between. There are 13 residues in the CDR3. The germline CDR1 and CDR2 sequences are KGHDR and SFDVKD.

The chain has TRBV7-2 and TRBJ1-4, with TRBD1 as a possible D gene (6 bases). The length of the CDR3 is 14 residues. Trimming left V 2 bases short and J 8 bases short, with 12 bases between. Germline V gene data show CDR1 as SGHTA and CDR2 as FQGNSA. The CDR3 bases are TGTGCCAGCAGCTTAAAGTCAAGGGGGGAAAAACTGTTTTTT. Protein: CASSLKSRGEKLFF.

This rearrangement joins TRBV9 to TRBJ2-1; 7 bases are shared with TRBD2. This CDR3 is 14 amino acids long. Germline CDR1 reads SGDLS; CDR2 reads YYNGEE. V gave up 4 bases and J gave up 4 bases; unmatched junction bases: 5. The CDR3 coding sequence is TGTGCCAGCAGCACCCCTAGCGGTTACAATGAGCAGTTCTTC. Its protein is CASSTPSGYNEQFF.

V usage is TRBV11-2 and J usage is TRBJ1-2; D not resolved. The V gene's germline CDR1 is SGHAT and CDR2 FQNNGV. The CDR3 contains 13 residues. V was shortened by 3 bases and J by 4 bases, with 9 bases between the two germline ends. CDR3: CASSFGSPYGYTF. The CDR3 DNA is TGTGCCAGCAGCTTCGGGAGCCCCTATGGCTACACCTTC.

The chain carries TRBV11-2 and TRBJ2-1; D may be TRBD2 (7 bases). The CDR3 length is 16 residues. The germline V gene encodes CDR1 SGHAT and CDR2 FQNNGV. The ends were cut back, 1 base at V and 9 bases at J, with 19 bases in the middle. CDR3 coding DNA: TGTGCCAGCAGCTTAGGGGCGTGGGGGGGCTCCATTGAGCAGTTCTTC. This gives the protein CASSLGAWGGSIEQFF.

Of note for this clone: The identical CDR3 is also encoded by other nucleotide sequences in the sample. The rearrangement links TRBV4-3 to TRBJ1-6, with 9 bases lining up with TRBD1. This CDR3 is 18 amino acids long. After removal of 0 bases from V and 9 bases from J, the junction contained 12 bases not matched to a gene. Germline V lookup: CDR1 LGHNA, CDR2 YSLEER. In DNA, the CDR3 is TGCGCCAGCAGCCAAGATAGGACGACAGGGGGGTTTGGTTCACCCCTCCACTTT. Amino acid sequence: CASSQDRTTGGFGSPLHF.

This sequence joins TRBV7-6 and TRBJ2-7; 9 bases align to TRBD1. V was clipped by 5 bases and J by 4 bases; unmatched bases: 6. Per germline, CDR1 SGHVS and CDR2 FNYEAQ. There are 14 residues in the CDR3. As DNA, the CDR3 is TGTGCCAGCAGCCCCAGACAGGGGGGATACGAGCAGTACTTC. Translation gives CASSPRQGGYEQYF.

The chain is built from TRBV28 and TRBJ2-7, with D perhaps given as TRBD1 or TRBD2 (5 bases each). Trimming removed 3 bases from V and 4 bases from J, with 16 bases in between. The germline CDR1 and CDR2 sequences are MDHEN and SYDVKM. This CDR3 is built from 15 residues. The CDR3 region is CASSLGRDHTYEQYF. The CDR3 bases are TGTGCCAGCAGTTTGGGCAGGGACCATACTTACGAGCAGTACTTC. The whole variable domain, filled in from reference TRBV28 and TRBJ2-7, reads DVKVTQSSRYLVKRTGEKVFLECVQDMDHENMFWYRQDPGLGLRLIYFSYDVKMKEKGDIPEGYSVSREKKERFSLILESASTNQTSMYLCASSLGRDHTYEQYFGPGTRLTVT.

The V and J genes are TRBV3-1 (or the pseudogene TRBV3-2) and TRBJ1-3; no reliable D call. V was cut by 4 bases and J by 2 bases, with 6 bases left in between. The CDR3 covers 13 residues. The germline gives CDR1 LGHDT, CDR2 YNNKEL (reference sequence). CDR3 DNA sequence: TGTGCCAGCAGCCCGAACCCTGGAAACACCATATATTTT. This encodes CASSPNPGNTIYF.

The chain couples TRBV11-3 to TRBJ2-1; the match to TRBD1 covers 9 bases. The germline gives CDR1 SGHNT, CDR2 YENEEA. The CDR3 contains 16 residues. J lost 0 bases, V lost 1 base, and 1 base had no gene match. The CDR3 here is CASSLGQGGSYNEQFF. The CDR3 DNA reads as TGTGCCAGCAGCTTAGGACAGGGGGGCTCCTACAATGAGCAGTTCTTC.

This chain links TRBV27 with TRBJ2-7; D is unresolved. V shed 5 bases and J shed 2 bases, with 7 bases lying between them. The germline gives CDR1 MNHEY, CDR2 SMNVEV (reference sequence). The CDR3 spans 12 residues. CDR3 protein: CASSHLPYEQYF. CDR3 nucleotide sequence: TGTGCCAGCAGTCATCTCCCCTACGAGCAGTACTTC.

The chain carries TRBV27 and TRBJ1-6; tentatively, D is TRBD1 (5 bases). The ends were cut back, 8 bases at V and 11 bases at J, with 16 bases in the middle. Germline CDR1 and CDR2: MNHEY and SMNVEV (reference sequence). The CDR3 spans 13 residues. The CDR3 spells CASGSGIWAPLHF. DNA of the CDR3: TGTGCCAGCGGATCAGGGATTTGGGCACCCCTCCACTTT.

This rearrangement joins TRBV4-3 to TRBJ2-3; 10 bases are a match to TRBD2. The germline gives CDR1 LGHNA, CDR2 YSLEER. The J segment lost 4 bases and the V segment lost 1 base, leaving 5 bases of the junction unmatched. The length of the CDR3 is 16 residues. The CDR3 nucleotides are TGCGCCAGCAGCCAAGGGGCTAGCGGGGGTGCAGATACGCAGTATTTT. The encoded protein is CASSQGASGGADTQYF.

This clone turned up a few times. The chain carries TRBV4-1 and TRBJ2-7, with 11 bases matching TRBD2. CDR3 length: 14 amino acids. Germline CDR1 is MGHRA and CDR2 is YSYEKL. The trim removed 3 bases at V and 3 bases at J, leaving 1 base unmatched. CDR3 protein: CASSHTSGGYEQYF. Here the CDR3 DNA reads TGCGCCAGCAGCCATACTAGCGGGGGCTACGAGCAGTACTTC.

Here the CDR3 DNA reads TGTGCCAGCGCGGCCCGGGGTGGGCACGAGCAGTACTTC. Translating gives CASAARGGHEQYF. The chain carries TRBV7-9 and TRBJ2-7; tentative D call: TRBD2 (5 bases). The CDR3 has 13 amino acids. Germline lookup yields CDR1 SEHNR and CDR2 FQNEAQ (reference sequence). The V end lost 8 bases, the J end lost 5 bases, and 16 bases lay between the germline ends. Full variable domain (missing parts from reference TRBV7-9 and TRBJ2-7): DTGVSQNPRHKITKRGQNVTFRCDPISEHNRLYWYRQTLGQGPEFLTYFQNEAQLEKSRLLSDRFSAERPKGSFSTLEIQRTEQGDSAMYLCASAARGGHEQYFGPGTRLTVT.

The J gene is TRBJ1-1, the V gene TRBV14; D is possibly TRBD1 (5 bases). The length of the CDR3 is 15 residues. Germline V gives CDR1 SGHDN, CDR2 FVKESK. Trimming left V 4 bases short and J 0 bases short, with 12 bases between. The CDR3 region is CASSLTDVMNTEAFF. The CDR3 nucleotides read TGTGCCAGCAGCCTGACAGACGTAATGAACACTGAAGCTTTCTTT.

The chain couples TRBV11-1 to TRBJ2-1, with D perhaps TRBD2 (5 bases). Trimming removed 5 bases at V and 9 bases at J, with 14 bases between. This CDR3 is 13 amino acids long. Germline values: CDR1 SGHAT, CDR2 FQDESV (reference sequence). Here the CDR3 DNA reads TGTGCCAGCAGCCGTAGAGGGCCTAGTGAGCAGTTCTTC. As protein: CASSRRGPSEQFF.

The genes are TRBV2 and TRBJ2-3, with 9 positions matching TRBD2. The CDR3 runs to 16 residues. Per the germline V gene, CDR1 is SNHLY and CDR2 is FYNNEI. V trimming: 3 bases; J trimming: 4 bases; junction bases outside the gene matches: 8. As DNA, the CDR3 is TGTGCCAGCAGTGACCATAGCGGGGGCCGTCCAGATACGCAGTATTTT. As protein: CASSDHSGGRPDTQYF.

The J gene is TRBJ1-2, the V gene TRBV7-9, with TRBD1 matching over 7 bases. Germline V gives CDR1 SEHNR, CDR2 FQNEAQ (reference sequence). The CDR3 is 13 residues long. Trimming took 6 bases from V and 5 from J; bases not matched to a gene: 6. This CDR3 is CASSYGQVYGYTF. The CDR3 coding sequence is TGTGCCAGCAGTTACGGACAGGTTTATGGCTACACCTTC.

The chain carries TRBV5-1 and TRBJ1-6; 7 positions match TRBD1. Germline CDR1 and CDR2: SGHRS and YFSETQ. The trim removed 0 bases at V and 0 bases at J, leaving 6 bases unmatched. The CDR3 sequence is 18 residues long. CDR3 amino acids: CASSLGQGPGSYNSPLHF. The CDR3 DNA reads TGCGCCAGCAGCTTGGGACAGGGCCCTGGCTCCTATAATTCACCCCTCCACTTT.

This chain links TRBV3-1 (or the pseudogene TRBV3-2) with TRBJ2-5; possible D gene TRBD2, 5 bases. The ends were cut back, 4 bases at V and 9 bases at J, with 18 bases in the middle. The CDR3 covers 14 residues. Germline V gene lookup returns CDR1 LGHDT and CDR2 YNNKEL (reference sequence). The CDR3 bases are TGTGCCAGCAGCCTCGTAGTTGAAGTGAGGGCCCAGTACTTC. Translating it yields CASSLVVEVRAQYF.

The chain has TRBV3-1 (or the pseudogene TRBV3-2) and TRBJ1-3; weak D call: TRBD1 (6 bases). This CDR3 has 15 amino acids. The V end was cut by 0 bases, the J end by 4 bases, with 10 bases between. Germline V gene data show CDR1 as LGHDT and CDR2 as YNNKEL (reference sequence). CDR3 protein: CASSQDRTDGNTIYF. The CDR3 nucleotides are TGTGCCAGCAGCCAAGATAGGACAGACGGAAACACCATATATTTT.

V usage is TRBV5-1 and J usage is TRBJ1-3; D uncertain. CDR3 length equals 15 residues. V was shortened by 4 bases and J by 0 bases, with 11 bases between the two germline ends. Germline values: CDR1 SGHRS, CDR2 YFSETQ. This CDR3 reads CASSRERNSGNTIYF. In DNA form, the CDR3 reads TGCGCCAGCAGCCGAGAAAGGAACTCTGGAAACACCATATATTTT. Full variable domain (rest looked up from reference TRBV5-1 and TRBJ1-3): KAGVTQTPRYLIKTRGQQVTLSCSPISGHRSVSWYQQTPGQGLQFLFEYFSETQRNKGNFPGRFSGRQFSNSRSEMNVSTLELGDSALYLCASSRERNSGNTIYFGEGSWLTVV.

The chain joins TRBV28 to TRBJ1-1, with a tentative D call TRBD1 (6 bases). The CDR3 has 16 amino acids. Germline CDR1 and CDR2: MDHEN and SYDVKM. V dropped 6 bases and J dropped 2 bases, with 19 bases sitting between them. CDR3 region: CASSLSPGGGNTEAFF. CDR3 sequence (DNA): TGTGCCAGCAGCCTCTCTCCGGGGGGCGGAAACACTGAAGCTTTCTTT.

V and J are TRBV30 and TRBJ2-7, with 7 positions matching TRBD2. CDR3 length: 14 residues. With 2 bases clipped from V and 6 bases from J, the junction kept 10 bases outside the gene matches. Per the germline V gene, CDR1 is GTSNPN and CDR2 is SVGIG (reference sequence). The CDR3 loop is CAWSPTTAGREQYF. The DNA for the CDR3 is TGTGCCTGGAGTCCAACGACAGCGGGGCGCGAGCAGTACTTC.

The chain is built from TRBV18 and TRBJ2-5, with TRBD2 identical over 8 bases. The J segment lost 7 bases and the V segment lost 3 bases, leaving 4 bases of the junction unmatched. The CDR3 contains 13 residues. From germline, CDR1 is KGHSH and CDR2 LQKENI. CDR3 loop: CASSPGLEGTQYF. Here the CDR3 DNA reads TGTGCCAGCTCACCGGGACTAGAGGGGACCCAGTACTTC.

The V call is TRBV2, the J call TRBJ2-7; D remains ambiguous. This CDR3 region has 12 residues. Trimming removed 8 bases at V and 3 bases at J, with 11 bases between. The germline V gene encodes CDR1 SNHLY and CDR2 FYNNEI. The CDR3 DNA reads as TGTGCCAGCGGTCCAGGCGACTACGAGCAGTACTTC. This translates into CASGPGDYEQYF.